The clone carrying this T cell receptor (beta chain) was found once. The V gene end was trimmed by 5 bases and the J gene end by 7 bases; junction bases not matched to a gene: 10. CDR3 length: 17 residues. CDR1 is MNHEY and CDR2 is SMNVEV in the germline V gene (reference sequence). The record originates from a study of T cell responses to AZD1222 COVID-19 vaccine. Generated by immunoSEQ multiplex PCR, the TCRdb table keeps only in-frame clones and is missing some. The sample lists more than 100,000 clones, over 90% occurring once. Sample: peripheral blood, taken on day 0 of AZD1222 vaccination. The chain has TRBV27 and TRBJ2-1; 14 bases are shared with TRBD2. This receptor was taken from an adult in good health. CDR3 nucleotide sequence: TGTGCCAGCAGTCTCCGACTAGCGGGGGGGCCGGGGAATGAGCAGTTCTTC. Its translation is CASSLRLAGGPGNEQFF.